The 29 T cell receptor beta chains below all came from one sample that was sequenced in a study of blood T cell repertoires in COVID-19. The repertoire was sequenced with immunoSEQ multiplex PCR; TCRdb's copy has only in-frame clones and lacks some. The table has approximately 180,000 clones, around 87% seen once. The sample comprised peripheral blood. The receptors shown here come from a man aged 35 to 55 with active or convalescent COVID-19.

CDR3 loop: CASSLDDSFNSPLHF. The CDR3 nucleotides are TGTGCCAGCAGCTTGGATGACAGCTTCAATTCACCCCTCCACTTT. This chain joins TRBV5-5 and TRBJ1-6; D might be TRBD1 (5 bases). V was clipped by 0 bases and J by 7 bases, with 11 bases between them. The germline V gene has CDR1 SGHKS and CDR2 YYEKEE (reference sequence). The CDR3 runs 15 residues.

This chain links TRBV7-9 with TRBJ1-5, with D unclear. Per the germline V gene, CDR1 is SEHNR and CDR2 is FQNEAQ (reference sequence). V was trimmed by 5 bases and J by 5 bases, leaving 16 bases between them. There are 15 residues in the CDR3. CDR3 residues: CASSPIGAGDQPQHF. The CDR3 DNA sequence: TGTGCCAGCAGCCCAATTGGAGCCGGGGATCAGCCCCAGCATTTT.

The CDR3 reads CASSLLAANEQFF. The CDR3 bases are TGTGCCAGCAGTTTGCTAGCGGCCAATGAGCAGTTCTTC. The rearrangement uses TRBV28 and TRBJ2-1; 7 bases fit TRBD2. With 3 bases clipped from V and 6 bases from J, the junction kept 2 bases outside the gene matches. Germline CDR1 reads MDHEN; CDR2 reads SYDVKM. There are 13 residues in the CDR3.

In nucleotides, the CDR3 is TGTGCCAGCAGTTACTCCGGACAGGGGTTCACAGATACGCAGTATTTT. Amino acids: CASSYSGQGFTDTQYF. V and J are TRBV6-6 and TRBJ2-3; 9 bases match TRBD1. CDR3 size: 16 residues. Germline values: CDR1 MNHNY, CDR2 SVGAGI (reference sequence). V shed 0 bases, J shed 2 bases, and the junction held 3 bases outside the gene matches.

The CDR3 DNA follows: TGTGCCATCAGTGAGGCAGGGACCTACGAGCAGTACTTC. Its translation: CAISEAGTYEQYF. This chain connects TRBV10-3 to TRBJ2-7; possibly TRBD1 for D (5 bases). With 2 bases removed from V and 2 bases from J, the gap between germline ends came to 7 bases. The CDR3 loop spans 13 amino acids. The germline gives CDR1 ENHRY, CDR2 SYGVKD.

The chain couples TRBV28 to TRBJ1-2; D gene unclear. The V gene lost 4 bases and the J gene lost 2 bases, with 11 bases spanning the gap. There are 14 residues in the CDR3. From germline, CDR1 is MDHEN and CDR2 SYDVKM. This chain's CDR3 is CASSSPGKNYGYTF. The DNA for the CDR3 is TGTGCCAGCAGTTCACCGGGTAAAAACTATGGCTACACCTTC.

The CDR3 sequence is CASSPSRGQGASEQYF. The DNA for the CDR3 is TGTGCCAGCTCACCATCTAGGGGACAGGGGGCTTCCGAGCAGTACTTC. The V and J genes are TRBV18 and TRBJ2-7; 12 bases fit TRBD1. The CDR3 sequence is 16 residues long. Germline trimming cut 2 bases from V and 6 bases from J; bases unmatched to any gene: 8. In germline, CDR1 is KGHSH, CDR2 LQKENI.

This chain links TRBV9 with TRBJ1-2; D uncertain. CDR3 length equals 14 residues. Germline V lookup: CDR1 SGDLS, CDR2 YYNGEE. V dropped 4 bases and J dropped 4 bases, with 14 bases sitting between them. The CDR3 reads CASSPWALAYGYTF. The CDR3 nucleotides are TGTGCCAGCAGCCCCTGGGCCCTTGCCTATGGCTACACCTTC. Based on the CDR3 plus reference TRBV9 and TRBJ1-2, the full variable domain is DSGVTQTPKHLITATGQRVTLRCSPRSGDLSVYWYQQSLDQGLQFLIQYYNGEERAKGNILERFSAQQFPDLHSELNLSSLELGDSALYFCASSPWALAYGYTFGSGTRLTVV.

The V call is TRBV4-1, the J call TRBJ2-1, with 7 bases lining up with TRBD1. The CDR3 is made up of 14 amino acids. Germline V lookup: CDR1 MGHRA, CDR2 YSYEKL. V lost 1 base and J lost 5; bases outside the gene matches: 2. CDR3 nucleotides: TGCGCCAGCAGCCAAGGGACAGGCAACAATGAGCAGTTCTTC. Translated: CASSQGTGNNEQFF.

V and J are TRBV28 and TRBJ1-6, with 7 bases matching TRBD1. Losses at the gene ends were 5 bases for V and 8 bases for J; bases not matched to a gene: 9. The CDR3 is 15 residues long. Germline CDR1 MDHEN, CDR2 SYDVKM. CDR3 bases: TGTGCCAGCAGTCCTTTAGGGGGCAGAGATTCACCCCTCCACTTT. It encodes CASSPLGGRDSPLHF.

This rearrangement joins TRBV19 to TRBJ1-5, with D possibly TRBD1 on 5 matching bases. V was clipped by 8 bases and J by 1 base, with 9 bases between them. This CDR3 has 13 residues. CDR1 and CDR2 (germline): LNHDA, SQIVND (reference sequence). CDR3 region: CASATASNQPQHF. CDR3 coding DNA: TGTGCCAGTGCGACAGCGAGCAATCAGCCCCAGCATTTT.

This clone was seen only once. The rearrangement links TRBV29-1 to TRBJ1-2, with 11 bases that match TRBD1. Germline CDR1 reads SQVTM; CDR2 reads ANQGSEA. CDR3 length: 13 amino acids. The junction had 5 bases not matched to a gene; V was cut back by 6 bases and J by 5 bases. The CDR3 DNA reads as TGCAGCGTACCGGGACAGGGGGGGTATGGCTACACCTTC. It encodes CSVPGQGGYGYTF.

The CDR3 protein is CASSGQGAGEKLFF. The DNA of the CDR3 is TGTGCCAGCAGTGGACAGGGGGCAGGTGAAAAACTGTTTTTT. This chain links TRBV2 with TRBJ1-4, with TRBD1 identical over 10 bases. This CDR3 comprises 14 residues. Germline CDR1 SNHLY, CDR2 FYNNEI. The V segment lost 4 bases and the J segment 7 bases; nucleotides outside the gene matches: 3.

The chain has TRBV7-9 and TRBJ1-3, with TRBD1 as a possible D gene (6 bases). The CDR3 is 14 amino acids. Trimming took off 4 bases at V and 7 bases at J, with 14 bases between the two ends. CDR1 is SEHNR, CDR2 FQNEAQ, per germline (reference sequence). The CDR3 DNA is TGTGCCAGCAGCTCCATAGAGGGGGTGAACACCATATATTTT. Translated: CASSSIEGVNTIYF.

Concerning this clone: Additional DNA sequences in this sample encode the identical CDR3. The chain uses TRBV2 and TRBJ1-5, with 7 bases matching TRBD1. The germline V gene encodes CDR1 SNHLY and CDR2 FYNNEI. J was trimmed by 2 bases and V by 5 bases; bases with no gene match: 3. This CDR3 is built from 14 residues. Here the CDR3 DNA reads TGTGCCAGCAGTAGAGACAGGGGCAATCAGCCCCAGCATTTT. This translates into CASSRDRGNQPQHF.

The CDR3 here is CAISELAGGETQYF. CDR3 DNA sequence: TGTGCCATCAGTGAGTTGGCAGGGGGAGAGACCCAGTACTTC. The rearrangement uses TRBV10-3 and TRBJ2-5; 7 nucleotides match TRBD1. J gave up 4 bases and V 1 base, and 3 bases lay outside the gene matches. This CDR3 spans 14 amino acids. Germline V gene sequence: CDR1 ENHRY, CDR2 SYGVKD.

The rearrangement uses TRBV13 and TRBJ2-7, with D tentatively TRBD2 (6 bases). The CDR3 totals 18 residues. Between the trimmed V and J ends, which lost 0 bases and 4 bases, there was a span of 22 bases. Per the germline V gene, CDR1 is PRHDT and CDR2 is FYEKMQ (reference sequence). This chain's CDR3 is CASSLGIVGRRTGYEQYF. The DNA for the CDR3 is TGTGCCAGCAGCTTAGGCATTGTAGGGAGGAGGACCGGGTACGAGCAGTACTTC.

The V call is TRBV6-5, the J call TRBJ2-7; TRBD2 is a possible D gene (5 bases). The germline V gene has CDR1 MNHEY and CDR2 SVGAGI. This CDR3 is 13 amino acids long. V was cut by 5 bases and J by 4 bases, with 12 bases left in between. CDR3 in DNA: TGTGCCAGCAGTACCGGACGGACTTACGAGCAGTACTTC. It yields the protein CASSTGRTYEQYF.

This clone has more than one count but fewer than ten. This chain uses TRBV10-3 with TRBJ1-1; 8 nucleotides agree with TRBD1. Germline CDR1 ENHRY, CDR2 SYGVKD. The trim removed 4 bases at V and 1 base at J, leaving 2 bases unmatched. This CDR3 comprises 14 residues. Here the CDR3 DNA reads TGTGCCATCAGTGGGACAGGGACGAACACTGAAGCTTTCTTT. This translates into CAISGTGTNTEAFF.

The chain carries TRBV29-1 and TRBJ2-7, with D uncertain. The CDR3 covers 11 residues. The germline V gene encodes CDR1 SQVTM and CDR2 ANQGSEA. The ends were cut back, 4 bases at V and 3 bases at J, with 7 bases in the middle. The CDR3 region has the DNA TGCAGCGTTGCACAAGACTACGAGCAGTACTTC. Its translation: CSVAQDYEQYF.

This chain's CDR3 is CATSDPRAPGEKGNIQYF. Here the CDR3 DNA reads TGTGCCACCAGTGACCCTAGGGCCCCGGGGGAAAAAGGGAACATTCAGTACTTC. The chain joins TRBV24-1 to TRBJ2-4, with D possibly being TRBD2 (6 bases). V dropped 4 bases and J dropped 7 bases, with 25 bases sitting between them. Germline V gene sequence: CDR1 KGHDR, CDR2 SFDVKD. This CDR3 has 18 amino acids.

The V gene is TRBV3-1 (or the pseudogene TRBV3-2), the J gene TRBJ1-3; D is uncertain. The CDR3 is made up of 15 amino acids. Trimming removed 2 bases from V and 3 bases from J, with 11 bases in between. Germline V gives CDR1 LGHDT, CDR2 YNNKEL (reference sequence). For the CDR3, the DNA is TGTGCCAGCAGCCAACCTTACGGAGTTGGAAACACCATATATTTT. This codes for CASSQPYGVGNTIYF.

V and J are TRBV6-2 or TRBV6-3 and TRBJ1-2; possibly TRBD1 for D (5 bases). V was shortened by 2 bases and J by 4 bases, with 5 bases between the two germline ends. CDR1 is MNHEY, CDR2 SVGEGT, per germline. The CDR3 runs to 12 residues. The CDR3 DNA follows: TGTGCCAGCAGTTACGACAGCTATGGCTACACCTTC. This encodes CASSYDSYGYTF.

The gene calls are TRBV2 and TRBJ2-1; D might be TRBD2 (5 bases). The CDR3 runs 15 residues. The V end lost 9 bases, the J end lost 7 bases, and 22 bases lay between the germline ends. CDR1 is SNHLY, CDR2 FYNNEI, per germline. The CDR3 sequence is CASAVYRLRGNEQFF. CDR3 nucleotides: TGTGCCAGTGCCGTATATAGACTAAGAGGGAATGAGCAGTTCTTC. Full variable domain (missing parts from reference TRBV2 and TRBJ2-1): EPEVTQTPSHQVTQMGQEVILRCVPISNHLYFYWYRQILGQKVEFLVSFYNNEISEKSEIFDDQFSVERPDGSNFTLKIRSTKLEDSAMYFCASAVYRLRGNEQFFGPGTRLTVL.

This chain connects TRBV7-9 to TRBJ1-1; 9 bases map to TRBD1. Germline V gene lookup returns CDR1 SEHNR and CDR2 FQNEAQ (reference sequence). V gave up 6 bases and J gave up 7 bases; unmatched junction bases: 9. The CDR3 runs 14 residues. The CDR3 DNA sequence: TGTGCCAGCAGTCAACCGGGACAGGGTATTGAAGCTTTCTTT. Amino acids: CASSQPGQGIEAFF. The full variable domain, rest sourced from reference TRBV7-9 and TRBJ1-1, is DTGVSQNPRHKITKRGQNVTFRCDPISEHNRLYWYRQTLGQGPEFLTYFQNEAQLEKSRLLSDRFSAERPKGSFSTLEIQRTEQGDSAMYLCASSQPGQGIEAFFGQGTRLTVV.

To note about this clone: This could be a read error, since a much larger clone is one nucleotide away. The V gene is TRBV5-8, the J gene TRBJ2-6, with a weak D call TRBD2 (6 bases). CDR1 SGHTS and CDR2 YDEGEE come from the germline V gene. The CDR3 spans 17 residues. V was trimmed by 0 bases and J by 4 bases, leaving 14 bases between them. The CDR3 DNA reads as TGTGCCAGCAGCTTGGGGTGTGGGGGGAGCGGGGCCAACGTCCTGACTTTC. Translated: CASSLGCGGSGANVLTF. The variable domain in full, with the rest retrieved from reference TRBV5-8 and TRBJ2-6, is EAGVTQSPTHLIKTRGQQATLRCSPISGHTSVYWYQQALGLGLQFLLWYDEGEERNRGNFPPRFSGRQFPNYSSELNVNALELEDSALYLCASSLGCGGSGANVLTFGAGSRLTVL.

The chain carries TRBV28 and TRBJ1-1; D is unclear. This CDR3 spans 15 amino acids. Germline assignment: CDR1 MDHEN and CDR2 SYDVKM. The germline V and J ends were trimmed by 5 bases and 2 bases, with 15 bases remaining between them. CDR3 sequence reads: CASSGLRFVNTEAFF. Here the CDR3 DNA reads TGTGCCAGCAGTGGGCTTAGGTTCGTTAACACTGAAGCTTTCTTT.

In DNA form, the CDR3 reads TGTGCCAGCCGTATGAACACTGAAGCTTTCTTT. Protein product: CASRMNTEAFF. The chain links TRBV3-1 (or the pseudogene TRBV3-2) to TRBJ1-1; D gene ambiguous. The germline V gene has CDR1 LGHDT and CDR2 YNNKEL (reference sequence). V dropped 8 bases and J dropped 0 bases, with 4 bases sitting between them. CDR3 length equals 11 residues.

The CDR3 coding sequence is TGTGCCAGCAGCTTCGACAGGGACACTGAAGCTTTCTTT. This translates into CASSFDRDTEAFF. The gene calls are TRBV5-5 and TRBJ1-1; 7 positions match TRBD1. V lost 2 bases and J lost 3; bases outside the gene matches: 1. CDR1 is SGHKS, CDR2 YYEKEE, per germline (reference sequence). The CDR3 loop spans 13 amino acids.